Listed here are 10 T cell receptor beta chains from one sample, sequenced in a study of spatial heterogeneity in lung cancer. Documented time point: sample taken at primary tumor resection. Using its own MiXCR run on the 5' RACE reads, TCRdb lists one record per CDR3 protein. The sample lists 35,000 to 55,000 distinct CDR3 sequences; about 6.5% were seen once. This specimen consisted of PBMCs, obtained at surgery. These receptors came from a female donor with early-stage non-small cell lung cancer.

This clonotype was seen many times. The V and J genes are TRBV18 and TRBJ1-1; D unclear. The CDR3 loop spans 14 amino acids. Germline V gene lookup returns CDR1 KGHSH and CDR2 LQKENI. Trimming removed 4 bases from V and 4 bases from J, with 13 bases in between. CDR3 bases: TGTGCCAGCTCACTTGACACGGGTAGCACTGAAGCTTTCTTT. Its translation: CASSLDTGSTEAFF.

This clonotype came up many times. The CDR3, as DNA: TGCGCCAGCAGCTTGCTCCGGACAGGGTCCTACAATGAGCAGTTCTTC. Its protein product is CASSLLRTGSYNEQFF. The chain links TRBV5-1 to TRBJ2-1; 8 bases match TRBD1. The CDR3 is 16 amino acids. V was pared by 1 base and J by 1 base, with 4 bases of the junction left unmatched. CDR1 and CDR2 (germline): SGHRS, YFSETQ.

This clonotype showed up many times. The chain recombines TRBV20-1 with TRBJ1-6; possibly TRBD1 for D (5 bases). From germline, CDR1 is DFQATT and CDR2 SNEGSKA (reference sequence). V lost 2 bases, J lost 2 bases, and 10 bases lay in between. The CDR3 covers 15 residues. CDR3 DNA sequence: TGCAGTGCTAGACCGCAAGGGGCCTATAATTCACCCCTCCACTTT. Translating it yields CSARPQGAYNSPLHF.

This clonotype has at least ten counts. CDR3 DNA sequence: TGTGCCAGCAGTCTTACGACTCCTGAAGCTTTCTTT. Amino acid sequence: CASSLTTPEAFF. The chain recombines TRBV2 with TRBJ1-1; D is undetermined. V shed 5 bases and J shed 6 bases, with 10 bases lying between them. Germline V CDR1 and CDR2: SNHLY, FYNNEI. This CDR3 is 12 amino acids long. The full variable domain, completed using reference TRBV2 and TRBJ1-1, is EPEVTQTPSHQVTQMGQEVILRCVPISNHLYFYWYRQILGQKVEFLVSFYNNEISEKSEIFDDQFSVERPDGSNFTLKIRSTKLEDSAMYFCASSLTTPEAFFGQGTRLTVV.

This clonotype appeared many times. This chain links TRBV5-1 with TRBJ1-2; 8 bases agree with TRBD1. The V and J ends lost 4 bases and 2 bases, in that order; junction bases with no gene match: 7. This CDR3 spans 15 amino acids. Germline V CDR1 and CDR2: SGHRS, YFSETQ. The CDR3 reads CASSDRTGRNYGYTF. The CDR3 DNA reads as TGCGCCAGCAGCGATCGGACAGGGCGGAACTATGGCTACACCTTC.

This clonotype occurred a few times. CDR3 bases: TGTGCCAGCAGCGCCGGGAGTGGGAAGACCCAGTACTTC. Translating gives CASSAGSGKTQYF. The chain joins TRBV7-2 to TRBJ2-5; TRBD2 is a possible D gene (6 bases). Germline CDR1 and CDR2: SGHTA and FQGNSA. V lost 5 bases and J lost 6, with 13 bases in between. This CDR3 is built from 13 residues. The whole variable domain, remainder taken from reference TRBV7-2 and TRBJ2-5, is GAGVSQSPSNKVTEKGKDVELRCDPISGHTALYWYRQSLGQGLEFLIYFQGNSAPDKSGLPSDRFSAERTGGSVSTLTIQRTQQEDSAVYLCASSAGSGKTQYFGPGTRLLVL.

This clonotype was counted at least ten times. The V and J genes are TRBV10-3 and TRBJ2-5; TRBD2 matches at 9 bases. Unmatched junction bases numbered 3, after V lost 5 bases and J lost 2 bases. Germline assignment: CDR1 ENHRY and CDR2 SYGVKD. The CDR3 contains 14 residues. CDR3 in amino acids: CAISSGGSQETQYF. CDR3 bases: TGTGCCATCAGTAGCGGGGGGTCTCAAGAGACCCAGTACTTC.

With respect to this clonotype: Possible read error: a much larger clone is one base away. The rearrangement uses TRBV20-1 and TRBJ2-7; D unresolved. CDR3 size: 13 residues. Germline lookup yields CDR1 DFQATT and CDR2 SNEGSKA (reference sequence). In DNA form, the CDR3 reads TGCTGTGCCTTCGGCCCGATCGCTGCCGAGCAGTACTTC. Translating gives CCAFGPIAAEQYF.

This clonotype has a count of ten or more. CDR3 sequence: CASSLLQGYTEAFF. The DNA of the CDR3 is TGTGCCAGCTCTCTTTTACAGGGGTACACTGAAGCTTTCTTT. This chain connects TRBV2 to TRBJ1-1; 7 positions agree with TRBD1. Trimming took 8 bases from V and 3 from J; bases not matched to a gene: 9. The CDR3 contains 14 residues. The germline V gene encodes CDR1 SNHLY and CDR2 FYNNEI.

With respect to this clonotype: A single base separates this from a much larger clone, so it may be a read error. The chain recombines TRBV6-6 with TRBJ1-1; no definite D call. From germline, CDR1 is MNHNY and CDR2 SVGAGI (reference sequence). The CDR3 totals 13 residues. The CDR3 nucleotides are TGTGCCTGCAGTTACGACCGAGACACTGAAGCTTTCTTT. This translates into CACSYDRDTEAFF.